The rows below give T cell receptor beta chains drawn from one sample of a study of T cells in Graves' hyperthyroidism and ophthalmopathy. TCRdb reanalysed the multiplex PCR reads using MiXCR and keeps one entry per CDR3 protein. Among about 640,000 distinct CDR3 sequences listed, just under 45% were seen once. The source material was peripheral blood or thyroid tissue (not recorded which). These receptors originate from an adult man with Graves' disease, either hyperthyroidism or ophthalmopathy (not recorded which). Both conserved end residues are part of each CDR3. D genes are given only for firm matches. Clone size, where shown, is once, few, many, or a class for clones that have expanded.

>TRBJ2-5|NA|TRBV5-6|TRBD2
CASSLNAGVTETQYF
TGTGCCAGCAGCTTGAATGCGGGAGTAACGGAGACCCAGTACTTC
>TRBJ1-3|NA|TRBV15|NA
CATSRAGTNSGNTIYF
TGTGCCACCAGCAGGGCCGGGACAAATAGTGGAAACACCATATATTTT
>TRBJ1-6|NA|TRBV24-1|TRBD1
CATSDHGTANQPLHF
TGTGCCACCAGTGACCACGGGACAGCAAATCAGCCCCTCCACTTT
>TRBJ1-6|many|TRBV15|NA
CATSRDLASDYNSPLHF
TGTGCCACCAGCAGAGATCTGGCCTCGGATTATAATTCACCCCTCCACTTT
>TRBJ2-7|NA|TRBV7-9|NA
CASSTGPRNPCEQYF
TGTGCCAGCAGCACCGGGCCCCGAAACCCCTGCGAGCAGTACTTC
>TRBJ1-4|many|TRBV19|TRBD1
CASSGTGQTLEKLFF
TGTGCCAGTAGCGGGACAGGACAGACCCTTGAAAAACTGTTTTTT
>TRBJ1-6|NA|TRBV10-3|TRBD1
CAITQQGPGNSPLHF
TGTGCCATCACCCAACAGGGGCCGGGAAATTCACCCCTCCACTTT
>TRBJ1-2|once|TRBV27|NA
CASRAPSGYTF
TGTGCCAGTAGAGCCCCCTCTGGCTACACCTTC
>TRBJ1-1|few|TRBV12-3/TRBV12-4|TRBD1
CASSPTTGGTEAFF
TGTGCCAGCAGTCCAACGACAGGGGGAACTGAAGCTTTCTTT
>TRBJ1-6|many|TRBV10-1|NA
CASSDPFGSSPLHF
TGCGCCAGCAGTGATCCGTTTGGGAGTTCACCCCTCCACTTT
>TRBJ1-1|NA|TRBV10-3|TRBD1
CAISEQGGTEAFF
TGTGCCATCAGTGAACAGGGGGGCACTGAAGCTTTCTTT
>TRBJ1-1|NA|TRBV20-1|NA
CSAQNTFIRSAEAFF
TGCAGTGCTCAAAACACCTTTATCCGTAGTGCTGAAGCTTTCTTT
>TRBJ1-1|many|TRBV7-8|NA
CASSRTRTEAFF
TGTGCCAGCAGCCGGACAAGAACTGAAGCTTTCTTT
>TRBJ1-3|many|TRBV4-1|TRBD1
CASSLVPTDRDSGNTIYF
TGCGCCAGCAGCCTCGTCCCAACGGACAGGGACTCTGGAAACACCATATATTTT
>TRBJ2-5|NA|TRBV29-1|NA
CSVEDLETQYF
TGCAGCGTTGAAGATCTCGAGACCCAGTACTTC
>TRBJ1-1|NA|TRBV7-9|NA
CASSPQFPNTEAFF
TGTGCCAGCAGCCCTCAGTTTCCCAACACTGAAGCTTTCTTT
>TRBJ1-6|once|TRBV25-1|NA
CASAGFFNSPLHF
TGTGCCAGCGCGGGGTTTTTTAATTCACCCCTCCACTTT
>TRBJ2-7|NA|TRBV7-8|NA
CASSLHPYTEQYF
TGTGCCAGCAGTTTACATCCGTATACGGAGCAGTACTTC
>TRBJ2-7|NA|TRBV5-1|NA
CASSAKTTGSHEQYF
TGCGCCAGCAGCGCCAAAACAACAGGGTCCCACGAGCAGTACTTC
>TRBJ1-6|NA|TRBV19|NA
CASTRTYNSPLHF
TGTGCCAGTACACGCACCTATAATTCACCCCTCCACTTT
>TRBJ1-5|few|TRBV9|NA
CASSAKQGSQPQHF
TGTGCCAGCAGCGCGAAGCAGGGGAGTCAGCCCCAGCATTTT
>TRBJ1-2|NA|TRBV7-9|NA
CASSLGSPNYGYTF
TGTGCCAGCAGCTTAGGCAGCCCTAACTATGGCTACACCTTC
>TRBJ2-7|few|TRBV7-2|NA
CASSLEGWGYEQYF
TGTGCCAGCAGCTTAGAGGGTTGGGGCTACGAGCAGTACTTC
>TRBJ2-7|NA|TRBV2|NA
CASSGQPSSYEQYF
TGTGCCAGCAGTGGCCAGCCGAGCTCCTACGAGCAGTACTTC
>TRBJ1-5|NA|TRBV6-5|NA
CASSYSGGGGQPQHF
TGTGCCAGCAGTTACTCAGGGGGGGGAGGTCAGCCCCAGCATTTT
>TRBJ2-7|NA|TRBV7-9|NA
CASSSEPLSYEQYF
TGTGCCAGCAGCTCCGAACCGCTTTCCTACGAGCAGTACTTC
>TRBJ2-5|few|TRBV7-9|TRBD2
CASSQGEREGQETQYF
TGTGCCAGCAGCCAAGGAGAGCGGGAGGGGCAAGAGACCCAGTACTTC
>TRBJ2-7|NA|TRBV7-9|TRBD2
CASSTGLAGGRDEQYF
TGTGCCAGCAGCACGGGACTAGCGGGGGGTCGGGACGAGCAGTACTTC
>TRBJ2-5|NA|TRBV7-9|TRBD1
CASSLDQGAIPQETQYF
TGTGCCAGCAGCTTAGATCAGGGGGCGATACCCCAAGAGACCCAGTACTTC
>TRBJ1-3|NA|TRBV29-1|NA
CSVALGVNTIYF
TGCAGCGTTGCCTTGGGGGTGAACACCATATATTTT
>TRBJ1-1|NA|TRBV19|NA
CASSLVQANTEAFF
TGTGCCAGCAGTTTGGTTCAGGCGAACACTGAAGCTTTCTTT
>TRBJ1-4|many|TRBV29-1|TRBD1
CSVAIRGINEKLFF
TGCAGCGTTGCTATCAGGGGGATCAATGAAAAACTGTTTTTT
>TRBJ1-4|NA|TRBV29-1|NA
CSVQGGTEKLFF
TGCAGCGTTCAGGGCGGCACTGAAAAACTGTTTTTT
>TRBJ2-5|few|TRBV7-9|NA
CASSQAQGHSEETQYF
TGCGCCAGCAGCCAAGCCCAAGGACATAGTGAGGAGACCCAGTACTTC
>TRBJ1-4|NA|TRBV7-9|NA
CAAFPGETEKLFF
TGTGCCGCCTTCCCGGGGGAAACTGAAAAACTGTTTTTT
>TRBJ1-3|many|TRBV9|NA
CASSVFAGSGNTIYF
TGTGCCAGCAGCGTATTCGCGGGCTCTGGAAACACCATATATTTT
>TRBJ2-5|NA|TRBV20-1|NA
CSARWSETQETQYF
TGCAGTGCTAGATGGAGTGAGACACAAGAGACCCAGTACTTC
>TRBJ1-2|NA|TRBV29-1|NA
CSVVSGYGYTF
TGCAGCGTTGTATCCGGGTATGGCTACACCTTC
>TRBJ2-5|NA|TRBV2|NA
CASSPPTGTQETQYF
TGTGCCAGCTCACCACCCACCGGCACGCAAGAGACCCAGTACTTC
>TRBJ2-5|NA|TRBV15|NA
CATSRGRPGETQYF
TGTGCCACCAGCAGAGGTCGGCCGGGGGAGACCCAGTACTTC
>TRBJ1-3|NA|TRBV10-3|TRBD1
CAISPDRGNTIYF
TGTGCCATCAGCCCGGACAGGGGTAACACCATATATTTT
>TRBJ1-1|NA|TRBV20-1|TRBD1
CSARDRDRAGWTEAFF
TGCAGTGCTAGAGATCGGGACAGGGCAGGGTGGACTGAAGCTTTCTTT
>TRBJ2-7|NA|TRBV7-3|TRBD1
CASSLIGQGLSYEQYF
TGTGCCAGCAGCTTGATCGGACAGGGACTTTCTTACGAGCAGTACTTC
>TRBJ1-3|NA|TRBV7-9|TRBD1
CASSSQGSGNTIYF
TGTGCCAGCAGCTCACAGGGGTCTGGAAACACCATATATTTT
>TRBJ1-4|NA|TRBV7-8|TRBD1
CASSLVTGGRGTNEKLFF
TGTGCCAGCAGCTTAGTTACAGGGGGAAGGGGGACTAATGAAAAACTGTTTTTT
>TRBJ1-2|few|TRBV5-5|NA
CASSLAGHYGYTF
TGTGCCAGCAGCTTGGCCGGGCACTATGGCTACACCTTC